These 6 T cell receptor beta chains share one sample of origin, sequenced in a study of PD-1 blockade in classical Hodgkin lymphoma. Every patient experienced relapse after autologous stem cell transplantation, and brentuximab vedotin exposure varied. The table came from immunoSEQ multiplex PCR; TCRdb's copy has only in-frame clones and leaves some out. The table has 110,000 or so clones, roughly 87% seen once. The sequences come from peripheral blood mononuclear cells (PBMCs), collected before the second cycle of nivolumab. These receptors were taken from a human donor with classical Hodgkin lymphoma.

This chain joins TRBV6-6 and TRBJ1-1, with TRBD1 as a possible D gene (6 bases). With 7 bases removed from V and 4 bases from J, the gap between germline ends came to 13 bases. CDR1 and CDR2 from the germline V gene are MNHNY and SVGAGI (reference sequence). The CDR3 is 13 residues long. The CDR3 spells CASTLKGGTEAFF. DNA of the CDR3: TGTGCCAGCACCTTAAAGGGGGGCACTGAAGCTTTCTTT.

The V call is TRBV2, the J call TRBJ2-2; 9 bases match TRBD2. After removal of 6 bases from V and 0 bases from J, the junction contained 2 bases not matched to a gene. Germline V gene lookup returns CDR1 SNHLY and CDR2 FYNNEI. This CDR3 spans 15 amino acids. CDR3 coding DNA: TGTGCCAGCAGCGGCGGGAGGGCGAACACCGGGGAGCTGTTTTTT. It is translated as CASSGGRANTGELFF.

V and J are TRBV5-4 and TRBJ2-7; 13 bases are a match to TRBD2. The CDR3 extends over 15 amino acids. Unmatched junction bases numbered 4, after V lost 1 base and J lost 6 bases. Germline V CDR1 and CDR2: SGHNT, YYREEE (reference sequence). As DNA, the CDR3 is TGTGCCAGCAGCTTGACTAGCGGGAGGGCCACCGAGCAGTACTTC. Its protein product is CASSLTSGRATEQYF. The full variable domain, rest sourced from reference TRBV5-4 and TRBJ2-7, is ETGVTQSPTHLIKTRGQQVTLRCSSQSGHNTVSWYQQALGQGPQFIFQYYREEENGRGNFPPRFSGLQFPNYSSELNVNALELDDSALYLCASSLTSGRATEQYFGPGTRLTVT.

V is TRBV4-1 and J is TRBJ1-5, with a tentative D call TRBD1 (6 bases). CDR1 is MGHRA, CDR2 YSYEKL, per germline. There are 16 residues in the CDR3. The V gene lost 1 base and the J gene lost 2 bases, with 12 bases spanning the gap. The CDR3 DNA reads as TGCGCCAGCAGCCAAGGGTGGGGGCTTGGCAATCAGCCCCAGCATTTT. It translates to CASSQGWGLGNQPQHF.

This sequence joins TRBV30 and TRBJ1-1; no firm D call. V was shortened by 0 bases and J by 5 bases, with 13 bases between the two germline ends. The CDR3 runs 14 residues. Germline CDR1 GTSNPN, CDR2 SVGIG (reference sequence). This CDR3 reads CAWSVRAYGTEAFF. In DNA, the CDR3 is TGTGCCTGGAGTGTAAGGGCGTACGGGACTGAAGCTTTCTTT. Variable domain in full (rest from reference TRBV30 and TRBJ1-1): SQTIHQWPATLVQPVGSPLSLECTVEGTSNPNLYWYRQAAGRGLQLLFYSVGIGQISSEVPQNLSASRPQDRQFILSSKKLLLSDSGFYLCAWSVRAYGTEAFFGQGTRLTVV.

The rearrangement links TRBV2 to TRBJ1-1, with no clear D. Germline values: CDR1 SNHLY, CDR2 FYNNEI. This CDR3 has 14 amino acids. Trimming took off 3 bases at V and 4 bases at J, with 12 bases between the two ends. CDR3 in amino acids: CASSDRRGSTEAFF. CDR3 sequence (DNA): TGTGCCAGCAGTGACCGGCGAGGATCCACTGAAGCTTTCTTT.